These T cell receptor beta chains were read from a single sample in a study of cytomegalovirus exposure and HLA in healthy donors. Only in-frame clones appear in the TCRdb table, and some are missing; sequencing was by immunoSEQ multiplex PCR. The repertoire consists of 200,000 to 250,000 clones, with about 83% occurring once and the leading ten covering roughly 1.3%. Sequencing used PBMCs. All receptors derive from a human donor in good health. Both conserved end residues are part of each CDR3. Fields, in order: V gene, CDR3 protein.

V: TRBV2; CDR3: CASSGRGGSGNTIYF
V: TRBV10-3; CDR3: CAIRGGGYNEQFF
V: TRBV7-9; CDR3: CASRPTGWSGNTIYF
V: TRBV29-1; CDR3: CSVEGAAYEQYF
V: TRBV5-1; CDR3: CASSLEGEGANIQYF
V: TRBV4-1; CDR3: CASSQDLRSNQPQHF
V: TRBV28; CDR3: CASSYGQRDNQPQHF
V: TRBV10-1; CDR3: CASSEEIPASGYNEQFF
V: TRBV4-1; CDR3: CASSIQMGADRPYNEQFF
V: TRBV15; CDR3: CATSRSVAGYEQYF
V: TRBV7-3; CDR3: CASSLIGPMNTEAFF
V: TRBV7-2; CDR3: CASSFRRDSTDTQYF
V: TRBV6-1; CDR3: CASAGTINNEQFF
V: TRBV10-3; CDR3: CAISGGTGEQETQYF
V: TRBV29-1; CDR3: CSVESQGSEKLFF
V: TRBV2; CDR3: CASSPGLAGNEQFF
V: TRBV19; CDR3: CASSRDRVNEQFF
V: TRBV7-8; CDR3: CASSLRGGTSGTYEQYF
V: TRBV10-3; CDR3: CAISEIGWEAFF
V: TRBV5-6; CDR3: CASTGLESLGTQYF
V: TRBV27; CDR3: CASSLSPDSSQYF
V: TRBV30; CDR3: CAWSRDRVSRSNQPQHF
V: TRBV7-9; CDR3: CASSLIQGASYEQYF
V: TRBV27; CDR3: CASSLYFGGRNTEAFF
V: TRBV5-6; CDR3: CASSLWPAYEQYF
V: TRBV10-3; CDR3: CATRQGPNQPQHF
V: TRBV10-3; CDR3: CAATGGRTEAFF
V: TRBV10-2; CDR3: CASSEPGQGVSEAFF
V: TRBV7-2; CDR3: CASSLVGPETQYF
V: TRBV6-5; CDR3: CASHMGGLTAYGYTF
V: TRBV18; CDR3: CASSPYTGLAETQYF
V: TRBV28; CDR3: CASSSGTAKYDEQFF
V: TRBV27; CDR3: CASSSPSSGSGSEQFF
V: TRBV27; CDR3: CASSLGTGGVYTF
V: TRBV7-3; CDR3: CASSLTSGFQETQYF
V: TRBV5-1; CDR3: CASSPLGQGLATQNTGELFF
V: TRBV5-1; CDR3: CASRLAGDSYEQYF
V: TRBV30; CDR3: CAWRGELAGGPGEQFF
V: TRBV5-4; CDR3: CASSFPGLAVQETQYF
V: TRBV9; CDR3: CASSPSDRSSGNTIYF
V: TRBV4-2; CDR3: CASSRYSPGLAGGGTYEQYF
V: TRBV5-8; CDR3: CASSMTGTAVQETQYF
V: TRBV19; CDR3: CASSIPGTGAEQYF
V: TRBV21-1; CDR3: CASSKKSGQGCTEAFF
V: TRBV19; CDR3: CASSIRTESTDTQYF
V: TRBV7-9; CDR3: CASSSTGPVKNTEAFF
V: TRBV7-9; CDR3: CASRDREAEAFF
V: TRBV13; CDR3: CASSLRTVDGYTF